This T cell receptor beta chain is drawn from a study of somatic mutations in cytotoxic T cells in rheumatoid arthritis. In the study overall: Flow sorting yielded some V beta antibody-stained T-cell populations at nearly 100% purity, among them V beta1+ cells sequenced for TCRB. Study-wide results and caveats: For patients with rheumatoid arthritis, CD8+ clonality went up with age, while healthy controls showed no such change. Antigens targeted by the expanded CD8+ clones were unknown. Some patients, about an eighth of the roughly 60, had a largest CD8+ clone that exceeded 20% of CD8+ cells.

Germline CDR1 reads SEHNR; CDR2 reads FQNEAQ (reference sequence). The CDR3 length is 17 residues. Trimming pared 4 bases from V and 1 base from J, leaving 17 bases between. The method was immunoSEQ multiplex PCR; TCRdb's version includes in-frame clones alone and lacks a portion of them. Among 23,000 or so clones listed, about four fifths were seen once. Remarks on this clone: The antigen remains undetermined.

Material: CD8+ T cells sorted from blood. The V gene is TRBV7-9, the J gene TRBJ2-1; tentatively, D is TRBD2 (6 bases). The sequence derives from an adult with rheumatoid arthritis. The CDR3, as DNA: TGTGCCAGCAGCTACGACGGACGACGGGGGTCCTACAATGAGCAGTTCTTC. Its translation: CASSYDGRRGSYNEQFF.